The sequence of this TCR beta chain was determined in a study of response to subunit inactivated influenza vaccine. This clonotype appeared a few times. Its antigen is currently unknown. The CDR3 sequence is 14 residues long. Trimming took 2 bases from V and 0 from J, leaving 8 bases between them. The germline V gene has CDR1 DFQATT and CDR2 SNEGSKA (reference sequence). TCRdb re-called the RT-PCR reads with MiXCR, one entry per CDR3 protein. The data contain about 780,000 distinct CDR3 sequences, less than 20% of them singletons. Study-level findings and limits: Authors suggested few new T cells are recruited by each seasonal influenza vaccination.

This rearrangement joins TRBV20-1 to TRBJ2-1; perhaps TRBD2 as D (6 bases). The source was PBMCs from blood, collected about 5 days after vaccination. This clonotype originated in a middle-aged man who received an inactivated influenza vaccine. The CDR3 here is CSARLASSYNEQFF. DNA for the CDR3: TGCAGTGCTAGACTAGCGAGCTCCTACAATGAGCAGTTCTTC.